The entry below gives a single T cell receptor (beta chain) sequence along with its context. Antigen: not known. The record originates from a study of cytomegalovirus exposure and HLA in healthy donors. Study findings and constraints: Apart from CMV serostatus, no immune exposure information was available. What a later analysis reportedly showed was that an Asian-associated ancestry cluster had fewer N-insertions than the roughly 670-donor mean.

The CDR3 extends over 15 amino acids. The J segment lost 2 bases and the V segment lost 3 bases, leaving 4 bases of the junction unmatched. Germline V CDR1 and CDR2: LNHDA, SQIVND (reference sequence). PCR used 60 Vbeta primers and 13 Jbeta primers. Only in-frame clones appear in the TCRdb table, and some are missing; sequencing was by immunoSEQ multiplex PCR. The sample holds under 200,000 clones, approximately 80% seen once. This chain joins TRBV19 and TRBJ2-7; 10 bases map to TRBD2. The receptor comes from a woman between 18 and 30 years old in good health and CMV-seropositive. Sequencing was performed on PBMCs. DNA of the CDR3: TGTGCCAGTAGTATTTTAGCGGGGGGTCCCTACGAGCAGTACTTC. It codes for CASSILAGGPYEQYF.